This T cell receptor beta chain was profiled in a study of shared clonotypes between healthy human individuals. Turning to the study itself: Researchers assigned three CD4 naive, three CD4 memory, two CD8 naive and one CD8 memory plate to each donor.

The assay was run at deep level. Here immunoSEQ multiplex PCR was the method, and the copy in TCRdb shows in-frame clones only, minus some. Of roughly 700,000 clones in the sample, over 65% were seen once. The V and J ends lost 6 bases and 2 bases respectively, with 16 bases between them. This CDR3 has 16 amino acids. The V gene's germline CDR1 is LNHDA and CDR2 SQIVND (reference sequence). The donors, healthy adults who were HIV-negative, had experienced no recent acute infections or vaccinations. Donors comprised only Caucasian adults living in Nashville, Tennessee. Sequenced input: memory CD4+ T cells sorted from blood. Subset indicated: CD45RA-negative fraction. The sequence derives from a woman aged 30 to 39 in good health. This chain links TRBV19 with TRBJ2-2, with D possibly being TRBD1 (6 bases). CDR3 bases: TGTGCCAGTAGGGTTGGACAGACCTTTAACACCGGGGAGCTGTTTTTT. This gives the protein CASRVGQTFNTGELFF.